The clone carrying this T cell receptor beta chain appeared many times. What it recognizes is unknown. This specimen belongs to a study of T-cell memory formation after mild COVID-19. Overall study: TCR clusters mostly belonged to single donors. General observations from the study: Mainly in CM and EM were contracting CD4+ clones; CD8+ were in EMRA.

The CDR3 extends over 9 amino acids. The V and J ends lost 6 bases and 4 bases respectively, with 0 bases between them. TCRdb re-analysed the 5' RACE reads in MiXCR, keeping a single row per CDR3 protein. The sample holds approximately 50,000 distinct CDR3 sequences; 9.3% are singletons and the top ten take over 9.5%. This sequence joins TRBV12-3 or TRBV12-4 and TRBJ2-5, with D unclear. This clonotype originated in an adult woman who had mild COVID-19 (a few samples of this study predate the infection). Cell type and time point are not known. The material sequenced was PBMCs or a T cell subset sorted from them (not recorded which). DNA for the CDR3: TGTGCCAGCAGAGAGACCCAGTACTTC. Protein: CASRETQYF.